The subject of this entry is one T cell receptor beta chain. Its antigen is unknown. The sample comes from a study of cytomegalovirus exposure and HLA in healthy donors. Study-wide results and limits: The listing of about 150 TCR beta chains classed them as cytomegalovirus-associated. A subsequent analysis found that TCR clusters from the first cohort also tended to co-occur in the approximately 130 validation repertoires, with 90% to 95% of cluster scores above 0. Across donors, most TCRs were seen rarely, yet some public ones were widespread.

The table came from immunoSEQ multiplex PCR; TCRdb's copy has only in-frame clones and leaves some out. This table holds under 200,000 clones, 75% to 90% found once. The donors were members of the validation cohort comprising approximately 110 subjects, separate from the approximately 670-subject first cohort. V was cut by 4 bases and J by 7 bases, with 11 bases left in between. CDR3 length equals 13 residues. From germline, CDR1 is SNHLY and CDR2 FYNNEI. The genes are TRBV2 and TRBJ1-5; no definite D call. The receptor was isolated from a woman between 18 and 29 years old in good health and CMV-seronegative. Sequenced material: PBMCs. CDR3 in DNA: TGTGCCAGCAGTGCAACCCAGTTACAGCCCCAGCATTTT. Residues: CASSATQLQPQHF.